A single sample gave rise to the 3 T cell receptor beta chains below, sequenced in a study of T cell clones after liver transplantation (dated by TCRdb to between 2018 and 2021). The method was the immunoSEQ multiplex PCR assay. The table was pulled from immuneACCESS by TCRdb, which kept in-frame rearrangements only. Such tables lose some clones; where checked, under half of the loss comes from unresolved V genes, and the rest has no known cause. This sample comprises 45,000 to 60,000 clones, less than 85% of them detected only once. Roughly 2.8% of the sample goes to the ten largest clones. Sequences were derived from CD4+ T cells from blood, sampled at the approximately 16-month timepoint. These receptors came from a human patient who received a liver transplant. After a transplant, some T cells may have been passed on by the graft donor.

This clone has a handful of counts. The rearrangement links TRBV5-1 to TRBJ1-2; D remains unclear. Looked up from germline, CDR1 is SGHRS and CDR2 is YFSETQ. CDR3 length equals 13 residues. The ends were cut back, 7 bases at V and 2 bases at J, with 12 bases in the middle. The CDR3 loop is CASRQDENYGYTF. CDR3 DNA sequence: TGCGCCAGCCGGCAAGATGAGAACTATGGCTACACCTTC.

The J gene is TRBJ2-3, the V gene TRBV19; tentative D call: TRBD2 (5 bases). Germline assignment: CDR1 LNHDA and CDR2 SQIVND (reference sequence). The V and J ends lost 5 bases and 2 bases respectively, with 14 bases between them. The CDR3 runs to 15 residues. CDR3 coding DNA: TGTGCCAGTAGTTCACCGGGAACCCCCACAGATACGCAGTATTTT. This gives the protein CASSSPGTPTDTQYF.

The chain combines TRBV6-5 with TRBJ2-1; 9 positions agree with TRBD1. The V gene's germline CDR1 is MNHEY and CDR2 SVGAGI. The length of the CDR3 is 15 residues. Trimming took 6 bases from V and 2 from J; bases not matched to a gene: 5. The CDR3 here is CASSRGQGTYNEQFF. The DNA for the CDR3 is TGTGCCAGCAGCCGGGGACAGGGTACCTACAATGAGCAGTTCTTC.